One sample yielded the 19 T cell receptor beta chains listed below, sequenced in a study of shared clonotypes between healthy human individuals. Using immunoSEQ multiplex PCR, the repertoire was profiled, and TCRdb retains in-frame clones only, with some absent. The sample lists approximately 460,000 clones; 60% to 80% were seen once. Sequences were obtained from PBMCs. Every receptor here comes from a woman aged 40 to 49 in good health. Some clones in this sample may be carry-over from other donors' samples.

The J gene is TRBJ2-7, the V gene TRBV5-1; 9 bases map to TRBD1. V lost 3 bases, J lost 2 bases, and 3 bases stayed unmatched. Germline loops: CDR1 SGHRS, CDR2 YFSETQ. The CDR3 consists of 14 residues. CDR3 coding DNA: TGCGCCAGCAGCTCTGGACAGGGGCCCTACGAGCAGTACTTC. Translating it yields CASSSGQGPYEQYF.

This chain connects TRBV18 to TRBJ1-1; D unclear. In germline, CDR1 is KGHSH, CDR2 LQKENI. With 6 bases removed from V and 5 bases from J, the gap between germline ends came to 19 bases. The CDR3 length is 15 residues. The CDR3 DNA reads as TGTGCCAGCTCCCTCAGACTGGACCCTGAGACTGAAGCTTTCTTT. Protein product: CASSLRLDPETEAFF. Based on the CDR3 plus reference TRBV18 and TRBJ1-1, the full variable domain is NAGVMQNPRHLVRRRGQEARLRCSPMKGHSHVYWYRQLPEEGLKFMVYLQKENIIDESGMPKERFSAEFPKEGPSILRIQQVVRGDSAAYFCASSLRLDPETEAFFGQGTRLTVV.

For this clone: A far larger clone is one base from this, pointing to a likely read error. The rearrangement uses TRBV19 and TRBJ1-4, with 12 bases aligning to TRBD1. The germline gives CDR1 LNHDA, CDR2 SQIVND (reference sequence). Germline trimming cut 7 bases from V and 11 bases from J; bases unmatched to any gene: 8. The CDR3 length is 14 residues. CDR3 in DNA: TGTGCCAGTACAGCCGGGACAGGGGGCGGGAAACTGTTTTTT. Translated, it gives CASTAGTGGGKLFF.

In its sample, this clone was seen a few times. This chain uses TRBV5-4 with TRBJ2-3; D is ambiguous. V dropped 0 bases and J dropped 5 bases, with 13 bases sitting between them. Germline V gene sequence: CDR1 SGHNT, CDR2 YYREEE (reference sequence). This CDR3 has 15 residues. The CDR3 loop reads CASSLAKTPGDTQYF. For the CDR3, the DNA is TGTGCCAGCAGCTTGGCCAAGACCCCGGGAGATACGCAGTATTTT.

This chain links TRBV11-1 with TRBJ2-1, with 14 bases identical to TRBD2. Unmatched junction bases numbered 4, after V lost 5 bases and J lost 7 bases. Germline lookup yields CDR1 SGHAT and CDR2 FQDESV (reference sequence). The CDR3 has 15 residues. The CDR3, as DNA: TGTGCCAGCAGCCAAGGGACTAGCGGGAGTAATGAGCAGTTCTTC. It yields the protein CASSQGTSGSNEQFF.

This chain links TRBV6-1 with TRBJ2-7; TRBD2 agrees at 13 bases. V shed 4 bases, J shed 1 base, and the junction held 7 bases outside the gene matches. CDR1 and CDR2 from the germline V gene are MNHNS and SASEGT. This CDR3 is 17 amino acids long. Written as DNA, the CDR3 is TGTGCCAGCAGTGTAACTAGCGGGGGGGGTCCTTCCTACGAGCAGTACTTC. This codes for CASSVTSGGGPSYEQYF.

CDR3 nucleotide sequence: TGTGCCAGCAGCTTGGGGACCTCTGGGGCCAACGTCCTGACTTTC. Its protein product is CASSLGTSGANVLTF. The V and J genes are TRBV7-3 and TRBJ2-6; D may be TRBD1 or TRBD2 (5 bases each). The germline CDR1 and CDR2 sequences are SGHTA and FQGTGA. The CDR3 runs 15 residues. The V and J ends lost 3 bases and 0 bases respectively, with 6 bases between them.

This clone was seen a single time. The genes are TRBV5-1 and TRBJ2-7; D is perhaps TRBD2 (5 bases). The CDR3 consists of 14 residues. Germline CDR1 SGHRS, CDR2 YFSETQ. V lost 5 bases and J 1 base, leaving 13 bases between the germline ends. The CDR3 spells CASRLLTGSYEQYF. In DNA, the CDR3 is TGCGCCAGCAGATTGTTGACGGGATCCTACGAGCAGTACTTC.

This clone was counted a few times. With a far larger clone one base away, a read error is the likely cause. This chain uses TRBV7-9 with TRBJ1-1, with D possibly TRBD1 on 5 matching bases. This CDR3 is 13 amino acids long. V was shortened by 1 base and J by 3 bases, with 6 bases between the two germline ends. Germline lookup yields CDR1 SEHNR and CDR2 FQNEAQ (reference sequence). The CDR3 reads CASSLGGDTEAFF. CDR3 bases: TGTGCCAGCAGCTTAGGGGGCGACACTGAAGCTTTCTTT.

This clone has a single count. This CDR3 reads CASRTFSQRTEAFF. The CDR3 DNA reads TGTGCCAGCAGGACATTCTCTCAGCGCACTGAAGCTTTCTTT. V and J are TRBV6-1 and TRBJ1-1, with unresolved D. The length of the CDR3 is 14 residues. The V end was cut by 6 bases, the J end by 4 bases, with 15 bases between. The germline V gene has CDR1 MNHNS and CDR2 SASEGT.

The genes are TRBV7-2 and TRBJ2-7, with 12 positions matching TRBD2. J was trimmed by 7 bases and V by 6 bases; bases with no gene match: 7. The CDR3 has 14 amino acids. The V gene's germline CDR1 is SGHTA and CDR2 FQGNSA. CDR3 in amino acids: CASSSLAGGREQYF. In DNA form, the CDR3 reads TGTGCCAGCAGTTCCCTAGCGGGGGGGAGGGAGCAGTACTTC.

About this clone itself: With only one base between it and a far larger clone, this is likely a read error. The chain employs TRBV15 and TRBJ2-2, with D possibly matching TRBD2 (7 bases). The V gene's germline CDR1 is LNHNV and CDR2 YYDKDF (reference sequence). V dropped 7 bases and J dropped 3 bases, with 15 bases sitting between them. The CDR3 covers 15 residues. The CDR3 sequence: CATNRGAVDTGELFF. The CDR3 DNA sequence: TGTGCCACCAACCGGGGGGCCGTGGACACCGGGGAGCTGTTTTTT.

The chain links TRBV11-3 to TRBJ2-7; the D gene is possibly TRBD2 (5 bases). Trimming cost V 5 bases and J 3 bases, with 14 bases left between them. The germline V gene encodes CDR1 SGHNT and CDR2 YENEEA. This CDR3 comprises 14 residues. The CDR3, as DNA: TGTGCCAGCAGCCCAGCCGGGAAAAACTACGAGCAGTACTTC. Amino acid sequence: CASSPAGKNYEQYF.

V and J are TRBV5-1 and TRBJ2-2; 7 bases map to TRBD2. The junction had 5 bases not matched to a gene; V was cut back by 0 bases and J by 0 bases. The CDR3 totals 17 residues. The germline CDR1 and CDR2 sequences are SGHRS and YFSETQ. DNA of the CDR3: TGCGCCAGCAGCTTGGGCGGGGGAAACTCGAACACCGGGGAGCTGTTTTTT. It yields the protein CASSLGGGNSNTGELFF.

The chain employs TRBV5-1 and TRBJ2-2; no firm D call. Trimming took off 2 bases at V and 4 bases at J, with 9 bases between the two ends. Germline loops: CDR1 SGHRS, CDR2 YFSETQ. The CDR3 is 14 amino acids. The CDR3 nucleotides are TGCGCCAGCAGCTTAGGGCGAGTCACCGGGGAGCTGTTTTTT. It yields the protein CASSLGRVTGELFF.

The chain carries TRBV5-6 and TRBJ2-7; a weak D match, TRBD1 (6 bases). The V gene's germline CDR1 is SGHDT and CDR2 YYEEEE. V gave up 5 bases and J gave up 7 bases, with 16 bases separating them. The CDR3 has 13 residues. CDR3 sequence (DNA): TGTGCCAGCAGGCGCGCCGGAAGGGGGGAGCAGTACTTC. Its translation is CASRRAGRGEQYF.

This clone was counted a few times. V gene TRBV20-1 combines with J gene TRBJ2-7, with D possibly called TRBD1 or TRBD2 (6 bases each). The V end was cut by 5 bases, the J end by 7 bases, with 12 bases between. The V gene's germline CDR1 is DFQATT and CDR2 SNEGSKA (reference sequence). CDR3 length equals 11 residues. The DNA for the CDR3 is TGCAGTGCTGATAGGGGGAGGGAGCAGTACTTC. This gives the protein CSADRGREQYF.

This clone has only a few counts. The CDR3 is CASSVVGGAYEQYF. The CDR3 DNA follows: TGTGCCAGTAGTGTCGTCGGGGGTGCCTACGAGCAGTACTTC. The chain couples TRBV19 to TRBJ2-7; weak D call: TRBD2 (6 bases). The CDR3 sequence is 14 residues long. The V end lost 5 bases, the J end lost 2 bases, and 13 bases lay between the germline ends. Germline-derived CDR1 and CDR2 are LNHDA and SQIVND (reference sequence).

This rearrangement joins TRBV21-1 to TRBJ2-7; the table assigns TRBD1, which was not confirmed against the DNA. TRBV21-1 represents a pseudogene. This CDR3 has 14 amino acids. CDR3 loop: CASSKGQGCHEQYF. The CDR3 DNA reads as TGTGCCAGCAGCAAAGGACAGGGGTGCCACGAGCAGTACTTC.